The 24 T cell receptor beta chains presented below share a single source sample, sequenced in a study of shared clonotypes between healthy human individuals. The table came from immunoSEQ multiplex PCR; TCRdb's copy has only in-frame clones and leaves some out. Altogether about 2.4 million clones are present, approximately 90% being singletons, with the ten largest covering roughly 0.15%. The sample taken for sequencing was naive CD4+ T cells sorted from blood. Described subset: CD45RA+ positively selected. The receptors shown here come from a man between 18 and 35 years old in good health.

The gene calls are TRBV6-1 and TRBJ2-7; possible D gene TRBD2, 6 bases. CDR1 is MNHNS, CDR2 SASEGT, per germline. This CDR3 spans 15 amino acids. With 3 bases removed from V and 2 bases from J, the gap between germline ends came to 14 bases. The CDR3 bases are TGTGCCAGCAGTGATCCTGGAGGGCCGACCTACGAGCAGTACTTC. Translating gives CASSDPGGPTYEQYF.

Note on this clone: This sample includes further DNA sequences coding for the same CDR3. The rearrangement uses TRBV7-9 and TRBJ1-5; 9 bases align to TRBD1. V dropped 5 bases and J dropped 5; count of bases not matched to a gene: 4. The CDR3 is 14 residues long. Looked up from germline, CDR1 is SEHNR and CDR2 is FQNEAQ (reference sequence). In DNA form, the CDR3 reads TGTGCCAGCAGCCCAGACAGGGGGGATCAGCCCCAGCATTTT. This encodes CASSPDRGDQPQHF.

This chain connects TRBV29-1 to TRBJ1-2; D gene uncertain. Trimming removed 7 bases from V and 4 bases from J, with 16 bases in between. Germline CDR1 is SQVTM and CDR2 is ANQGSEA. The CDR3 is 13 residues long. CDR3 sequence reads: CSAEGKERYGYTF. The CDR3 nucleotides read TGCAGCGCCGAAGGGAAGGAGCGCTATGGCTACACCTTC.

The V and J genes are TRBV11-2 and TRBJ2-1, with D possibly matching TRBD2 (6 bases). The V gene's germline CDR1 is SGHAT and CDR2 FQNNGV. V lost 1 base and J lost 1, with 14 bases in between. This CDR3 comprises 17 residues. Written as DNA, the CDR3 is TGTGCCAGCAGCTTAGGGGTCGGGCGGGATTCCTACAATGAGCAGTTCTTC. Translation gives CASSLGVGRDSYNEQFF.

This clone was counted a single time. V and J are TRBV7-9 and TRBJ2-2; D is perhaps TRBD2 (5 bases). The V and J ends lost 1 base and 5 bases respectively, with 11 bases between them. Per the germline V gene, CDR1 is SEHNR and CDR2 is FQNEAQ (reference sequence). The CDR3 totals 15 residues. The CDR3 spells CASSLGLAATGELFF. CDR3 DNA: TGTGCCAGCAGCTTAGGCCTAGCAGCGACCGGGGAGCTGTTTTTT.

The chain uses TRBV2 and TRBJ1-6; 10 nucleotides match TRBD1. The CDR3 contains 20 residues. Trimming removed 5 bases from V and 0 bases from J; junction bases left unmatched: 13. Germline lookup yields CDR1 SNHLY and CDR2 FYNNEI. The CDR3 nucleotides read TGTGCCAGCAGTCCAACCGGGACAGGGGATTGGAGCTCCTATAATTCACCCCTCCACTTT. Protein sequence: CASSPTGTGDWSSYNSPLHF.

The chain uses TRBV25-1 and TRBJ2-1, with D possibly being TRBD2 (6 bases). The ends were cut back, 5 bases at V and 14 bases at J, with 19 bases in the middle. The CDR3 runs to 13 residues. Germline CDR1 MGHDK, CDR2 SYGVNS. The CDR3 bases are TGTGCCAGCAGTAGTGGGATGGGGGGTAGGGAGTTCTTC. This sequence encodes CASSSGMGGREFF.

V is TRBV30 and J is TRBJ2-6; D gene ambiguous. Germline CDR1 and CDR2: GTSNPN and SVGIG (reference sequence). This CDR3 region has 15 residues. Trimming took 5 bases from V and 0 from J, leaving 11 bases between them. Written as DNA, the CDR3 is TGTGCCTGGCTCCGGGTCTCCTCTGGGGCCAACGTCCTGACTTTC. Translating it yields CAWLRVSSGANVLTF.

The CDR3 loop reads CASSPLGTSSGEQYF. CDR3 sequence (DNA): TGTGCCAGCTCACCCCTCGGGACTAGCTCGGGCGAGCAGTACTTC. This chain connects TRBV18 to TRBJ2-7, with 9 bases matching TRBD2. Trimming removed 3 bases from V and 6 bases from J; junction bases left unmatched: 9. The CDR3 totals 15 residues. Germline lookup yields CDR1 KGHSH and CDR2 LQKENI.

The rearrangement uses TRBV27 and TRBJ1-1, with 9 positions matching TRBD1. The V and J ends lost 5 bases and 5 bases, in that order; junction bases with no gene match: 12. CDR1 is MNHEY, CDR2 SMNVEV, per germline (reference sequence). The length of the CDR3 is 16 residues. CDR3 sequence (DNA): TGTGCCAGCAGTCCCCTGGACAGGGGCGCCAGTACTGAAGCTTTCTTT. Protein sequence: CASSPLDRGASTEAFF.

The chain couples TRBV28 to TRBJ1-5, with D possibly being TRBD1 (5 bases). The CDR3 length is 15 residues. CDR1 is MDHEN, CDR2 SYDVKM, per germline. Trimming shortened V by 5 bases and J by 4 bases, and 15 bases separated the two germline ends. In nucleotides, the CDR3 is TGTGCCAGCAGTCCCGCTGTGGCAGGGAATCAGCCCCAGCATTTT. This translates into CASSPAVAGNQPQHF.

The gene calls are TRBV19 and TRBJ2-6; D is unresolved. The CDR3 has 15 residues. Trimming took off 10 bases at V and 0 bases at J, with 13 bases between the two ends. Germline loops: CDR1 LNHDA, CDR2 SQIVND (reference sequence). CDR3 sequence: CATRARVSGANVLTF. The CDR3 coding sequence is TGTGCCACCAGAGCCCGGGTCTCTGGGGCCAACGTCCTGACTTTC. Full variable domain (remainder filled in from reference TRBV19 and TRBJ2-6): DGGITQSPKYLFRKEGQNVTLSCEQNLNHDAMYWYRQDPGQGLRLIYYSQIVNDFQKGDIAEGYSVSREKKESFPLTVTSAQKNPTAFYLCATRARVSGANVLTFGAGSRLTVL.

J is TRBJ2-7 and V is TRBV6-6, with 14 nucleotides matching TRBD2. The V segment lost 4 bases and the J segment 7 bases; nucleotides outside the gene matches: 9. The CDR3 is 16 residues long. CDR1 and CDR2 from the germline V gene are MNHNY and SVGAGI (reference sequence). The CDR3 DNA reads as TGTGCCAGCAGTTCCGGGACTAGCGGGAGAAGGGGAGAGCAGTACTTC. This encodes CASSSGTSGRRGEQYF.

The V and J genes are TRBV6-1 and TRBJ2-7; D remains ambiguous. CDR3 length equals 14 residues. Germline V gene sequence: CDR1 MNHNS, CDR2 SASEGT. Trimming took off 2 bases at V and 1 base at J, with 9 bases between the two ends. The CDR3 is CASSEPGVSYEQYF. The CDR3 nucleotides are TGTGCCAGCAGTGAACCTGGGGTATCCTACGAGCAGTACTTC.

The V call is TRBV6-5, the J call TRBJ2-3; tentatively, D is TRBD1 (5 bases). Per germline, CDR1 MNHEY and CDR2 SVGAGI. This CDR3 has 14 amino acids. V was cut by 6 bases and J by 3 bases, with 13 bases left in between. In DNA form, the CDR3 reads TGTGCCAGCAGCCGGTCGACAGTGACAGATACGCAGTATTTT. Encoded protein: CASSRSTVTDTQYF.

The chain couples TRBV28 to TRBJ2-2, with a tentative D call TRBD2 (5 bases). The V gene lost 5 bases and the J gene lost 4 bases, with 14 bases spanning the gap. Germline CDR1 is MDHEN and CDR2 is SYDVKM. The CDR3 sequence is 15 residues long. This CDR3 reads CASSPLAGFTGELFF. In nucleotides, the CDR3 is TGTGCCAGCAGTCCGCTAGCAGGATTCACCGGGGAGCTGTTTTTT.

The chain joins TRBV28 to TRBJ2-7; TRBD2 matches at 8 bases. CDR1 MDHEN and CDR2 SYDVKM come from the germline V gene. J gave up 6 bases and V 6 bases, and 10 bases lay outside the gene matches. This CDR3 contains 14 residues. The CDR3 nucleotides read TGTGCCAGCAGGGGGACTAGAGATTCCGGCGAGCAGTACTTC. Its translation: CASRGTRDSGEQYF.

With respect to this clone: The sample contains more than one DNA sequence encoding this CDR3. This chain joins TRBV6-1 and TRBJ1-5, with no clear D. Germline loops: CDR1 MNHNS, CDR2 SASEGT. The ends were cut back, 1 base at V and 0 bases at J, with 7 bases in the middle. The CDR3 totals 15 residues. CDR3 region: CASSEGSYSNQPQHF. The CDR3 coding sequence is TGTGCCAGCAGTGAAGGTAGCTATAGCAATCAGCCCCAGCATTTT.

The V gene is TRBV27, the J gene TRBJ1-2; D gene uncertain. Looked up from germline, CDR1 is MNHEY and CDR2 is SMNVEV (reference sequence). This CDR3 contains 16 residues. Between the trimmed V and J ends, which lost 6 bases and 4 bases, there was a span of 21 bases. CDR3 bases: TGTGCCAGCAGCCGAGAGGGTGGAAGTCCCTTCTATGGCTACACCTTC. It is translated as CASSREGGSPFYGYTF.

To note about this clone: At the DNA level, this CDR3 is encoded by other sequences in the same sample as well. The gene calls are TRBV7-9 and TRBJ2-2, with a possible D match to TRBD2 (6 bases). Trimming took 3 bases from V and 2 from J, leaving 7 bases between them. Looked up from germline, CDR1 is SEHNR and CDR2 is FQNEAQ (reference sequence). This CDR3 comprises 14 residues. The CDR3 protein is CASSLGGNTGELFF. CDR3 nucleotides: TGTGCCAGCAGCTTGGGAGGTAACACCGGGGAGCTGTTTTTT.

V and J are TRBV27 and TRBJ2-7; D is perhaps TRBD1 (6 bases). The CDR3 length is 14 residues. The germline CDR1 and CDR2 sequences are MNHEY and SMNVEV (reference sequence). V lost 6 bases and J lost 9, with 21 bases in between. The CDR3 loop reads CASRTRDNWSRQYF. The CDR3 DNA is TGTGCCAGCAGGACAAGGGACAACTGGTCGAGGCAGTACTTC.

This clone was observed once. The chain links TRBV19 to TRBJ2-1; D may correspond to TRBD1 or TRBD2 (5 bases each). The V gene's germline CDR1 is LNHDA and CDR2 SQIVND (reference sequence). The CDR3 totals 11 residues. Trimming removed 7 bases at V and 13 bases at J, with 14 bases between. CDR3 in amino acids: CASMERGFQFF. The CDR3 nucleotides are TGTGCCAGTATGGAGAGGGGTTTCCAGTTCTTC.

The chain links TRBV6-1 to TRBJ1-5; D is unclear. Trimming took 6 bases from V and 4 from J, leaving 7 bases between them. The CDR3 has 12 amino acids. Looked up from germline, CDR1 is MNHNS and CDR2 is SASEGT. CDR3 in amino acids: CASSPWNQPQHF. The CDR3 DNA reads TGTGCCAGCAGCCCATGGAATCAGCCCCAGCATTTT.

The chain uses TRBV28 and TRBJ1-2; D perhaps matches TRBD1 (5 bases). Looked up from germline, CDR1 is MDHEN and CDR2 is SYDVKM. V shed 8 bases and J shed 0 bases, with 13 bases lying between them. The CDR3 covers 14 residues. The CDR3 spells CASGKDITNYGYTF. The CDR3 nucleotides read TGTGCCAGCGGGAAGGACATAACTAACTATGGCTACACCTTC.